This entry lists 22 T cell receptor beta chains sequenced from one sample in a study of type 1 and type 2 diabetes patients. Genomic DNA was the PCR template. Amplification of the beta chain CDR3 used 30 forward and 13 reverse multiplex primers. TCRdb re-called the multiplex PCR reads through MiXCR, storing one row per CDR3 protein. The table lists fewer than 350,000 distinct CDR3 sequences, around 50% of them singletons, with around 15% in the top ten. Sequencing used peripheral blood mononuclear cells (PBMCs). Receptor source: a man younger than 35 with type 2 diabetes.

This rearrangement joins TRBV6-5 to TRBJ2-7; possibly TRBD2 for D (5 bases). Germline CDR1 is MNHEY and CDR2 is SVGAGI. Between the trimmed V and J ends, which lost 5 bases and 4 bases, there was a span of 12 bases. The CDR3 is made up of 13 amino acids. The CDR3: CASSGPGKYEQYF. CDR3 nucleotide sequence: TGTGCCAGCAGTGGACCGGGGAAATACGAGCAGTACTTC.

The sample holds many counts of this clonotype. The rearrangement uses TRBV19 and TRBJ1-1; D not certain. Trimming shortened V by 5 bases and J by 8 bases, and 12 bases separated the two germline ends. The CDR3 contains 12 residues. From germline, CDR1 is LNHDA and CDR2 SQIVND (reference sequence). CDR3: CASSPPGLEAFF. CDR3 nucleotide sequence: TGTGCCAGTAGTCCTCCAGGCCTGGAAGCTTTCTTT.

This clonotype was counted between two and nine times. The rearrangement joins TRBV29-1 to TRBJ1-1, with D possibly being TRBD1 (6 bases). V lost 3 bases to trimming and J lost 7 bases, with 12 bases between them. This CDR3 contains 12 residues. CDR1 SQVTM and CDR2 ANQGSEA come from the germline V gene. CDR3 sequence reads: CSVDPGHGEAFF. CDR3 sequence (DNA): TGCAGCGTTGATCCGGGACACGGTGAAGCTTTCTTT.

J is TRBJ2-4 and V is TRBV19; D tentatively reads TRBD1 or TRBD2 (6 bases each). Germline V gives CDR1 LNHDA, CDR2 SQIVND (reference sequence). The CDR3 totals 13 residues. Trimming stripped 7 bases from V and 7 bases from J, with 14 bases between. The CDR3 loop reads CASNQGGSNIQYF. Here the CDR3 DNA reads TGTGCCAGTAATCAAGGGGGGAGTAACATTCAGTACTTC.

The V and J genes are TRBV7-8 and TRBJ1-6; TRBD1 aligns across 7 bases. The germline V gene encodes CDR1 SGHVS and CDR2 FQNEAQ. CDR3 length: 15 amino acids. V shed 5 bases and J 6 bases; nucleotides not matched to a gene: 7. CDR3 in amino acids: CASSNRQGLNSPLHF. CDR3 coding DNA: TGTGCCAGCAGCAACAGACAGGGCCTTAATTCACCCCTCCACTTT.

For this clonotype: A single base separates this from a much larger clone, so it may be a read error. This chain joins TRBV7-2 and TRBJ2-7; D not certain. V lost 1 base and J 6 bases, leaving 10 bases between the germline ends. This CDR3 is built from 13 residues. Germline values: CDR1 SGHTA, CDR2 FQGNSA. The CDR3 is CASSLDRHCEQYF. The CDR3 nucleotides are TGTGCCAGCAGCTTAGATCGGCACTGCGAGCAGTACTTC.

The chain couples TRBV7-6 to TRBJ1-2; D perhaps matches TRBD1 (6 bases). Germline-derived CDR1 and CDR2 are SGHVS and FNYEAQ. This CDR3 is 16 amino acids long. V lost 3 bases, J lost 6 bases, and 20 bases lay in between. CDR3 protein: CASSLDEGRGGHGYTF. The CDR3 bases are TGTGCCAGCAGCTTGGATGAGGGCAGGGGAGGTCATGGCTACACCTTC.

V gene TRBV4-1 combines with J gene TRBJ1-5, with D perhaps matching TRBD1 (6 bases). Germline CDR1 reads MGHRA; CDR2 reads YSYEKL. V lost 0 bases to trimming and J lost 2 bases, with 14 bases between them. The CDR3 has 17 amino acids. The CDR3 DNA follows: TGCGCCAGCAGCCAAGAAAGAGGGGGTGGCGGCAATCAGCCCCAGCATTTT. Translated, it gives CASSQERGGGGNQPQHF.

CDR3 DNA sequence: TGCAGTGTCCCGGACTACAAGACCTACGAGCAGTACTTC. Its translation is CSVPDYKTYEQYF. This rearrangement joins TRBV20-1 to TRBJ2-7, with a tentative D call TRBD2 (6 bases). Trimming took 7 bases from V and 2 from J, leaving 15 bases between them. The CDR3 contains 13 residues. CDR1 and CDR2 from the germline V gene are DFQATT and SNEGSKA (reference sequence).

This chain links TRBV20-1 with TRBJ1-2, with D unclear. The CDR3 is made up of 13 amino acids. The V gene's germline CDR1 is DFQATT and CDR2 SNEGSKA (reference sequence). Trimming took off 2 bases at V and 1 base at J, with 8 bases between the two ends. The DNA of the CDR3 is TGCAGTGCTAGAAACAACAATAACTATGGCTACACCTTC. It is translated as CSARNNNNYGYTF.

This clonotype was seen ten or more times. This chain links TRBV19 with TRBJ1-2; D not resolved. Per germline, CDR1 LNHDA and CDR2 SQIVND (reference sequence). The CDR3 runs 16 residues. Trimming removed 6 bases at V and 2 bases at J, with 19 bases between. The CDR3 protein is CASSGAEVLPNYGYTF. The CDR3 DNA sequence: TGTGCCAGTAGCGGCGCAGAAGTACTGCCAAACTATGGCTACACCTTC. Combining the CDR3 with reference TRBV19 and TRBJ1-2 gives the whole variable domain DGGITQSPKYLFRKEGQNVTLSCEQNLNHDAMYWYRQDPGQGLRLIYYSQIVNDFQKGDIAEGYSVSREKKESFPLTVTSAQKNPTAFYLCASSGAEVLPNYGYTFGSGTRLTVV.

This clonotype was seen only a few times. The V and J genes are TRBV15 and TRBJ2-7, with 7 bases matching TRBD1. Germline V gene lookup returns CDR1 LNHNV and CDR2 YYDKDF (reference sequence). This CDR3 contains 16 residues. J gave up 0 bases and V 2 bases, and 7 bases lay outside the gene matches. The CDR3 spells CATSRLGQASSYEQYF. CDR3 bases: TGTGCCACCAGCAGATTAGGACAGGCGAGCTCCTACGAGCAGTACTTC.

V is TRBV12-3 or TRBV12-4 and J is TRBJ1-6; no reliable D call. Trimming took 3 bases from V and 1 from J, leaving 10 bases between them. The CDR3 consists of 16 residues. The CDR3 DNA sequence: TGTGCCAGCAGTTTGGGGAAGGGATCCTATAATTCACCCCTCCACTTT. It translates to CASSLGKGSYNSPLHF.

V gene TRBV30 combines with J gene TRBJ2-1; perhaps TRBD2 as D (5 bases). Trimming pared 1 base from V and 12 bases from J, leaving 16 bases between. This CDR3 is built from 13 residues. The germline V gene has CDR1 GTSNPN and CDR2 SVGIG (reference sequence). The CDR3 DNA sequence: TGTGCCTGGAGTGCAAGGAGCGAGGGTGGGCAGTTCTTC. It encodes CAWSARSEGGQFF.

This clonotype was counted only a few times. V is TRBV7-8 and J is TRBJ1-6; D gene ambiguous. The CDR3 extends over 15 amino acids. Germline V gene data show CDR1 as SGHVS and CDR2 as FQNEAQ. With 1 base removed from V and 9 bases from J, the gap between germline ends came to 13 bases. This CDR3 is CASSLGVELSSPLHF. CDR3 sequence (DNA): TGTGCCAGCAGCTTAGGGGTTGAGCTGAGTTCACCCCTCCACTTT.

This chain connects TRBV5-1 to TRBJ2-5, with TRBD2 identical over 7 bases. The CDR3 is 14 residues long. Looked up from germline, CDR1 is SGHRS and CDR2 is YFSETQ. V gave up 4 bases and J gave up 3 bases; unmatched junction bases: 6. Here the CDR3 reads CASSPMAGEETQYF. The CDR3 coding sequence is TGCGCCAGCAGCCCAATGGCGGGAGAAGAGACCCAGTACTTC.

The chain couples TRBV2 to TRBJ1-3; a weak D match, TRBD1 (6 bases). Trimming took 3 bases from V and 4 from J, leaving 13 bases between them. The CDR3 totals 15 residues. Germline-derived CDR1 and CDR2 are SNHLY and FYNNEI. CDR3 region: CASSDSGQSGNTIYF. The DNA for the CDR3 is TGTGCCAGCAGTGACTCAGGACAGTCCGGAAACACCATATATTTT.

This clonotype was counted only a few times. This chain joins TRBV29-1 and TRBJ2-1; TRBD2 agrees at 8 bases. The CDR3 is 13 amino acids. CDR1 is SQVTM and CDR2 is ANQGSEA in the germline V gene. CDR3 loop: CRATAGDFNEQFF. DNA for the CDR3: TGCAGGGCAACAGCGGGGGATTTCAATGAGCAGTTCTTC.

The chain is built from TRBV4-1 and TRBJ2-3, with 14 bases identical to TRBD2. Germline assignment: CDR1 MGHRA and CDR2 YSYEKL. The junction had 10 bases not matched to a gene; V was cut back by 2 bases and J by 0 bases. The CDR3 loop spans 20 amino acids. CDR3 DNA sequence: TGCGCCAGCAGCCAATCAAGACTAGCGGGGGGGCCCCCTAGCACAGATACGCAGTATTTT. This gives the protein CASSQSRLAGGPPSTDTQYF.

V and J are TRBV5-5 and TRBJ2-3; D not resolved. CDR3 length equals 13 residues. V lost 2 bases, J lost 2 bases, and 6 bases lay in between. CDR1 is SGHKS and CDR2 is YYEKEE in the germline V gene (reference sequence). CDR3 sequence (DNA): TGTGCCAGCAGCTTAGTGACCACAGATACGCAGTATTTT. Its translation: CASSLVTTDTQYF. The full variable domain, rest sourced from reference TRBV5-5 and TRBJ2-3, is DAGVTQSPTHLIKTRGQQVTLRCSPISGHKSVSWYQQVLGQGPQFIFQYYEKEERGRGNFPDRFSARQFPNYSSELNVNALLLGDSALYLCASSLVTTDTQYFGPGTRLTVL.

The gene calls are TRBV19 and TRBJ2-3; D call uncertain. The CDR3 spans 13 residues. The V end was cut by 10 bases, the J end by 2 bases, with 13 bases between. CDR1 LNHDA and CDR2 SQIVND come from the germline V gene (reference sequence). The CDR3: CAIASSDTDTQYF. The CDR3 DNA follows: TGTGCCATCGCGAGTAGTGACACAGATACGCAGTATTTT.

The V gene is TRBV7-8, the J gene TRBJ2-3; D remains unclear. From germline, CDR1 is SGHVS and CDR2 FQNEAQ. The CDR3 is 14 amino acids. V was pared by 5 bases and J by 0 bases, with 9 bases between. The CDR3 bases are TGTGCCAGCAGCAGTATGACTAGCACAGATACGCAGTATTTT. Protein sequence: CASSSMTSTDTQYF.